The following is a T cell receptor beta chain sequence with its context. The germline gives CDR1 SNHLY, CDR2 FYNNEI. The CDR3 is 13 amino acids. Trimming cost V 11 bases and J 5 bases, with 16 bases left between them. This specimen comes from a study of T cell clonotyping in hematopoietic cell transplantation. Some clones are missing from TCRdb's copy, which holds only in-frame ones; the method was immunoSEQ multiplex PCR. Of more than 4,500 clones in the sample, 75% to 80% were seen once. The material was peripheral blood mononuclear cells, obtained 30 days after allogeneic stem cell transplant. The rearrangement links TRBV2 to TRBJ2-1; weak D call: TRBD2 (6 bases). This clonotype was sampled from a male patient in his sixties who had an allogeneic stem cell transplant from an unrelated donor, so the T cells may come from the graft donor. Some clones in this sample may be carry-over from other donors' samples. The CDR3 sequence: CAWGAGPNNEQFF. CDR3 coding DNA: TGTGCCTGGGGTGCGGGACCCAACAATGAGCAGTTCTTC.